This section outlines one T cell receptor beta chain sequence together with its context. The assay was immunoSEQ multiplex PCR, and TCRdb's table has in-frame clones only and misses some. The sample gives around 290,000 clones, approximately 86% of which show up once; over 2.5% is in the top ten. This specimen comes from a study of blood T cell repertoires in COVID-19. V was clipped by 5 bases and J by 3 bases; unmatched bases: 4. Germline CDR1 LGHNA, CDR2 YSLEER. This CDR3 is built from 16 residues. The J gene is TRBJ2-2, the V gene TRBV4-3; the match to TRBD2 covers 12 bases. This TCR was recovered from a woman in her late teens or twenties who had recovered from COVID-19. Sequencing was done on a sample of PBMCs or T cells enriched from blood (not recorded which). The CDR3 here is CASSTGLAGYTGELFF. The DNA for the CDR3 is TGCGCCAGCAGCACTGGACTAGCGGGGTACACCGGGGAGCTGTTTTTT.